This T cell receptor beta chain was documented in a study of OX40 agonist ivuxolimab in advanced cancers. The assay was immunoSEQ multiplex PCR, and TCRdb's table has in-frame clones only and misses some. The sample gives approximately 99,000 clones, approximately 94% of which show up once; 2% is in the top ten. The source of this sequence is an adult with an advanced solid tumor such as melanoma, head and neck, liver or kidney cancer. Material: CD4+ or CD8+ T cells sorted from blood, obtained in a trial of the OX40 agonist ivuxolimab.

The CDR3 here is CASTPASGNTYNEQFF. The CDR3 DNA follows: TGTGCCAGCACTCCCGCTAGCGGGAATACCTACAATGAGCAGTTCTTC. The chain employs TRBV27 and TRBJ2-1; 9 bases line up with TRBD2. The CDR3 has 16 amino acids. Germline V gives CDR1 MNHEY, CDR2 SMNVEV (reference sequence). Trimming removed 7 bases from V and 2 bases from J; junction bases left unmatched: 9.